This passage covers 21 T cell receptor beta chains from one sample sequenced in a study of T cell responses to AZD1222 COVID-19 vaccine. The method was immunoSEQ multiplex PCR; TCRdb's version includes in-frame clones alone and lacks a portion of them. The table records some 120,000 clones, about 88% of them present only once. Here the sequenced sample was peripheral blood, taken 28 days after the second AZD1222 dose. Every receptor here comes from an adult who received the AZD1222 COVID-19 vaccine.

This chain links TRBV18 with TRBJ1-5, with 7 positions matching TRBD1. The CDR3 spans 14 residues. Germline V CDR1 and CDR2: KGHSH, LQKENI. After removal of 4 bases from V and 5 bases from J, the junction contained 5 bases not matched to a gene. The CDR3 sequence is CASSRTGTDQPQHF. The CDR3 nucleotides are TGTGCCAGCTCACGGACAGGAACGGATCAGCCCCAGCATTTT.

J is TRBJ1-1 and V is TRBV19; D call uncertain. Between the trimmed V and J ends, which lost 2 bases and 6 bases, there was a span of 16 bases. Germline V gene data show CDR1 as LNHDA and CDR2 as SQIVND (reference sequence). The CDR3 totals 15 residues. The CDR3 sequence is CASSISPQARPEAFF. The CDR3 DNA sequence: TGTGCCAGTAGTATAAGTCCCCAGGCTCGACCTGAAGCTTTCTTT. Full variable domain (missing parts from reference TRBV19 and TRBJ1-1): DGGITQSPKYLFRKEGQNVTLSCEQNLNHDAMYWYRQDPGQGLRLIYYSQIVNDFQKGDIAEGYSVSREKKESFPLTVTSAQKNPTAFYLCASSISPQARPEAFFGQGTRLTVV.

This chain joins TRBV16 and TRBJ1-5; D not resolved. The germline CDR1 and CDR2 sequences are KGHSY and FQNENV. The CDR3 covers 13 residues. The germline V and J ends were trimmed by 4 bases and 9 bases, with 13 bases remaining between them. In DNA form, the CDR3 reads TGTGCCAGCAGCCTCCCCCCCCCTTGGCCCCAGCATTTT. Encoded protein: CASSLPPPWPQHF.

V and J are TRBV7-3 and TRBJ2-5; 9 bases fit TRBD2. Germline V gene sequence: CDR1 SGHTA, CDR2 FQGTGA. The trim removed 2 bases at V and 2 bases at J, leaving 0 bases unmatched. The CDR3 length is 14 residues. CDR3 bases: TGTGCCAGCAGCTTAGCGGGGGGGCAAGAGACCCAGTACTTC. As protein: CASSLAGGQETQYF.

This clone was recorded once. The chain employs TRBV19 and TRBJ1-1; 7 nucleotides match TRBD1. The V segment lost 5 bases and the J segment 1 base; nucleotides outside the gene matches: 4. The length of the CDR3 is 14 residues. Germline V gene data show CDR1 as LNHDA and CDR2 as SQIVND (reference sequence). CDR3 in DNA: TGTGCCAGTAGTCCCCGGACAGGGAACACTGAAGCTTTCTTT. This codes for CASSPRTGNTEAFF.

This clone was detected once. The J gene is TRBJ1-5, the V gene TRBV6-5; D is unresolved. The V gene lost 7 bases and the J gene lost 2 bases, with 9 bases spanning the gap. The CDR3 consists of 13 residues. CDR1 and CDR2 (germline): MNHEY, SVGAGI. CDR3 residues: CASMEGGNQPQHF. CDR3 DNA sequence: TGTGCCAGCATGGAGGGAGGCAATCAGCCCCAGCATTTT.

This chain uses TRBV7-2 with TRBJ2-5; the D gene could be TRBD1 or TRBD2 (5 bases each). Trimming took off 5 bases at V and 1 base at J, with 11 bases between the two ends. CDR1 and CDR2 (germline): SGHTA, FQGNSA. This CDR3 has 14 amino acids. The CDR3: CASSRAGTQETQYF. The CDR3 DNA reads as TGTGCCAGCAGCCGCGCCGGGACCCAAGAGACCCAGTACTTC.

The chain couples TRBV19 to TRBJ1-5; D is undetermined. Germline lookup yields CDR1 LNHDA and CDR2 SQIVND (reference sequence). The V end was cut by 3 bases, the J end by 1 base, with 13 bases between. The CDR3 has 16 residues. The CDR3 DNA follows: TGTGCCAGTAGTATCCGGGTCATCGGGAGCAATCAGCCCCAGCATTTT. Its translation: CASSIRVIGSNQPQHF.

This clone appeared once. This chain links TRBV5-1 with TRBJ1-2; tentatively, D is TRBD1 (5 bases). CDR3 size: 14 residues. Trimming shortened V by 1 base and J by 4 bases, and 11 bases separated the two germline ends. Per germline, CDR1 SGHRS and CDR2 YFSETQ. The CDR3 sequence is CASSLSGASYGYTF. As DNA, the CDR3 is TGCGCCAGCAGCTTGAGCGGGGCCAGCTATGGCTACACCTTC.

The chain combines TRBV5-6 with TRBJ2-7; D gene uncertain. Germline CDR1 and CDR2: SGHDT and YYEEEE. The CDR3 is made up of 15 amino acids. V lost 3 bases and J 0 bases, leaving 13 bases between the germline ends. DNA of the CDR3: TGTGCCAGCAGCTCCCTACACCGCTTCTCCTACGAGCAGTACTTC. Protein sequence: CASSSLHRFSYEQYF.

There are a few counts of this clone. The genes are TRBV19 and TRBJ2-5, with TRBD2 matching 8 bases. Germline values: CDR1 LNHDA, CDR2 SQIVND (reference sequence). Trimming cost V 10 bases and J 5 bases; bases outside gene matches: 12. The length of the CDR3 is 14 residues. The CDR3 coding sequence is TGTGCCACCGCCGACCGGGGGGGCCGGGAGACCCAGTACTTC. It translates to CATADRGGRETQYF.

This clone has a single count. The V and J genes are TRBV28 and TRBJ1-5, with D uncertain. In germline, CDR1 is MDHEN, CDR2 SYDVKM. The CDR3 extends over 13 amino acids. V shed 4 bases and J shed 9 bases, with 13 bases lying between them. The CDR3 spells CASSWTNPPPQHF. The CDR3 DNA follows: TGTGCCAGCAGTTGGACCAACCCCCCGCCCCAGCATTTT.

This chain uses TRBV28 with TRBJ1-4, with D hard to call. V shed 2 bases and J shed 6 bases, with 10 bases lying between them. The CDR3 is made up of 14 amino acids. Germline CDR1 and CDR2: MDHEN and SYDVKM. CDR3 DNA: TGTGCCAGCAGTTTAAGACAAACCGATGAAAAACTGTTTTTT. As protein: CASSLRQTDEKLFF.

The chain has TRBV28 and TRBJ1-2; the D gene is possibly TRBD1 (5 bases). Per the germline V gene, CDR1 is MDHEN and CDR2 is SYDVKM. This CDR3 contains 14 residues. V dropped 7 bases and J dropped 3 bases, with 15 bases sitting between them. CDR3 nucleotides: TGTGCCAGCAACATACTCGGGACGGACTATGGCTACACCTTC. Its translation is CASNILGTDYGYTF.

This clone has a handful of counts. The chain couples TRBV28 to TRBJ2-7, with D possibly TRBD2 on 6 matching bases. Trimming stripped 1 base from V and 6 bases from J, with 13 bases between. CDR3 length: 14 residues. Germline values: CDR1 MDHEN, CDR2 SYDVKM. The CDR3 sequence is CASSLLKGTAEQYF. The DNA of the CDR3 is TGTGCCAGCAGTTTATTAAAGGGGACTGCCGAGCAGTACTTC.

The chain is built from TRBV7-9 and TRBJ2-7, with a possible D match to TRBD2 (6 bases). CDR1 and CDR2 from the germline V gene are SEHNR and FQNEAQ (reference sequence). The CDR3 totals 17 residues. V lost 4 bases and J lost 0, with 19 bases in between. The CDR3 coding sequence is TGTGCCAGCAGCTCCTCGGCTACCGGGGGAGGCTCCTACGAGCAGTACTTC. Its translation: CASSSSATGGGSYEQYF.

This clone was found a few times. V and J are TRBV19 and TRBJ2-1; D is unresolved. CDR1 is LNHDA and CDR2 is SQIVND in the germline V gene (reference sequence). Trimming pared 4 bases from V and 8 bases from J, leaving 9 bases between. The CDR3 length is 12 residues. CDR3 DNA: TGTGCCAGTAGTAGGGATCGGGATGAGCAGTTCTTC. Its protein product is CASSRDRDEQFF.

V and J are TRBV10-3 and TRBJ1-1; a possible D gene is TRBD1 (5 bases). This CDR3 is built from 13 residues. Per germline, CDR1 ENHRY and CDR2 SYGVKD. Trimming took 6 bases from V and 0 from J, leaving 8 bases between them. CDR3: CAISKGLNTEAFF. The CDR3 nucleotides read TGTGCCATCAGCAAGGGGTTGAACACTGAAGCTTTCTTT.

The V and J genes are TRBV7-9 and TRBJ2-1; D is ambiguous. V lost 5 bases and J lost 13, with 27 bases in between. Per the germline V gene, CDR1 is SEHNR and CDR2 is FQNEAQ (reference sequence). CDR3 length equals 16 residues. CDR3 in DNA: TGTGCCAGCAGCCAAATAAATGAGCAGTTCTTGGATGCTCAGTTCTTC. Its translation: CASSQINEQFLDAQFF.

The chain is built from TRBV7-2 and TRBJ2-5, with D tentatively TRBD2 (6 bases). Trimming left V 5 bases short and J 5 bases short, with 15 bases between. CDR1 is SGHTA and CDR2 is FQGNSA in the germline V gene. The CDR3 has 14 residues. The CDR3: CASSRYSSDETQYF. The CDR3 bases are TGTGCCAGCAGCAGGTACTCTAGCGACGAGACCCAGTACTTC.

The V and J genes are TRBV28 and TRBJ1-1, with a possible D match to TRBD1 (6 bases). Trimming removed 4 bases at V and 8 bases at J, with 20 bases between. Germline V gene sequence: CDR1 MDHEN, CDR2 SYDVKM. The CDR3 covers 15 residues. The CDR3 here is CASSYPSGGAWEAFF. CDR3 nucleotides: TGTGCCAGCAGTTACCCCAGTGGGGGGGCATGGGAAGCTTTCTTT.